Listed below are T cell receptor beta chains from one sample, sequenced in a study of tumor and adjacent non-tumor tissue in lung cancer. In TCRdb, the multiplex PCR reads were re-called with MiXCR into one record per CDR3 protein. The sample has some 97,000 distinct CDR3 sequences, less than 75% seen once. The sequenced material came from distant non-tumor lung tissue. Source of these receptors: a man aged 30 to 45 with non-small cell lung cancer. The CDR3 runs from the conserved cysteine through the conserved F or W. The order of the fields is CDR3 DNA, CDR3 protein, clone size, V gene, D gene, J gene. The D gene is left open where the match is weak. Not all rows give a size; the values are once, few, many and, for expanded clones, a class.

TGTGCCAGCAGCTTAGTACAGGGGGCAGAAAACACCATATATTTT,CASSLVQGAENTIYF,few,TRBV7-9,TRBD1,TRBJ1-3
TGTGCCAGCAGACACGAATCGAGCGGGGGATCATACAATAAGCAGTTCTTC,CASRHESSGGSYNKQFF,-,TRBV6-5,TRBD2,TRBJ2-1
TGTGCCAGCAGTTACGGCAGTAACTTAAGTTCCTACGAGCAGTACTTC,CASSYGSNLSSYEQYF,-,TRBV6-5,-,TRBJ2-7
TGTGCCAGCCTGATTGGGGAAGGGGGCTACACCTTC,CASLIGEGGYTF,-,TRBV6-6,-,TRBJ1-2
TGTGCCAGCACCCCCGGCGGCGGAAACACCATATATTTT,CASTPGGGNTIYF,few,TRBV6-5,-,TRBJ1-3
TGCAGTTCGACCCGGGACTCATTCTATGAGCAGTACTTC,CSSTRDSFYEQYF,-,TRBV20-1,-,TRBJ2-7
TGCAGTGCTAGGAAAGGTTTTTCCACAGATACGCAGTATTTT,CSARKGFSTDTQYF,many,TRBV20-1,-,TRBJ2-3
TGTGCCAGCAATTTAGGGCTCGGTACCTACGAGCAGTACTTC,CASNLGLGTYEQYF,-,TRBV12-3/TRBV12-4,-,TRBJ2-7
TGTGTCAGCAGCTTAGGTCGGCGGACAGGGGACGGCTATGGCTACACCTTC,CVSSLGRRTGDGYGYTF,-,TRBV11-2,TRBD1,TRBJ1-2
TGTGCCAGTAGTATCGGGGGCACCACAACTAATGAAAAACTGTTTTTT,CASSIGGTTTNEKLFF,-,TRBV19,-,TRBJ1-4
TGCGCCAGCTGTCTAGGGACAGGGTTGGCGAACACTGAAGCTTTCTTT,CASCLGTGLANTEAFF,-,TRBV4-3,TRBD1,TRBJ1-1
TGTGCCAGCAACTTAGATTTGGGCGACATGGGGGCGAATGAGCAGTTCTTC,CASNLDLGDMGANEQFF,once,TRBV11-2,-,TRBJ2-1
TGTGCCAGCGGTTACACAGGGATCAATCAGCCTCAGCATTTT,CASGYTGINQPQHF,-,TRBV6-5,-,TRBJ1-5
TGCAGTGTAGCGGGTAGTGGGGTTTTTAAGCAGTTCTTC,CSVAGSGVFKQFF,-,TRBV20-1,TRBD2,TRBJ2-1
TGTGCCAGCAGCTTAGGGAGGACAGGCAGGGCCGATAGACAGTATTTT,CASSLGRTGRADRQYF,once,TRBV13,TRBD1,TRBJ2-3
TGTGCCAGCAGTGAAGGGACAGGGGGCTACGAGCAGTACTTC,CASSEGTGGYEQYF,many,TRBV6-1,TRBD1,TRBJ2-7
TGCAGTGTTAGACCCAGACTAAACACCGGGGTGCTGTTTTTT,CSVRPRLNTGVLFF,-,TRBV20-1,-,TRBJ2-2
TGCGCCAGCAGCTCCGTGGGGCCATTCCAAGAGACCCAGTACTTC,CASSSVGPFQETQYF,-,TRBV5-1,-,TRBJ2-5
TGTGCCAGCAGCTTAGCGGGGGGATCGACTAGCGGAGTGTTGTGTGGAGATGAGACCCAGTACTTC,CASSLAGGSTSGVLCGDETQYF,-,TRBV11-2,TRBD2,TRBJ2-5
TGTGCCGGCAGCCCAGCGGGGGGTAACACAGGTACGCAGTATTTT,CAGSPAGGNTGTQYF,-,TRBV11-1,TRBD2,TRBJ2-3
TGCGCAAGCAGCCACCGGAGAGGGTTTGGTGAAGCTTTCTTT,CASSHRRGFGEAFF,-,TRBV4-1,-,TRBJ1-1
TGCGCCGGCAGCCCCTTAGCGGCAGGGCCGGTCGGGGAGCTGTTTTTT,CAGSPLAAGPVGELFF,-,TRBV4-1,-,TRBJ2-2
TGTGCCAGCAGCCAAGAAAGAGCGGGAAACTACGAGCAGTACTTC,CASSQERAGNYEQYF,many,TRBV4-2,TRBD2,TRBJ2-7
TGTAGTGCTAGAAACCCTGTGGGATTTAATCAGCCCCAGCATTTT,CSARNPVGFNQPQHF,-,TRBV20-1,-,TRBJ1-5
TGTGCCGGCAGTCCAGACAGCGGGGAATTCGAGACCCAGTACTTC,CAGSPDSGEFETQYF,-,TRBV5-6,TRBD2,TRBJ2-5
TGCAGTGCTCAGGGACTTTCAAATACGCAGTATTTT,CSAQGLSNTQYF,-,TRBV20-1,-,TRBJ2-3
TGCGCCAACACCGAGGAGTGTAGCTCCTACGAGCAGTACTTC,CANTEECSSYEQYF,-,TRBV10-1,-,TRBJ2-7
TGCAATGCTAGCCGGGAATCCTACAATGAGCAGTTCTTC,CNASRESYNEQFF,-,TRBV20-1,-,TRBJ2-1
TGTGCCAGTAGTGATACAGGGACTACCTACGAGCAGTACTTC,CASSDTGTTYEQYF,-,TRBV6-1,-,TRBJ2-7
TGTGCCACCGATCCTCAGCGTGGCCAGCAAGTTCACGGAGGAAAGGGCGGGGAGCTGTTTTTT,CATDPQRGQQVHGGKGGELFF,many,TRBV24-1,-,TRBJ2-2
TGCAGTGCTAACGGTTCTGGTCGAGCGGGGCGGGGGAGCTCCTACAATGAGCAGTTCTTC,CSANGSGRAGRGSSYNEQFF,-,TRBV20-1,TRBD2,TRBJ2-1
TGTCCCAGCTCCACAATGACTAGCGGTTCCTACGAGCAGTACTTC,CPSSTMTSGSYEQYF,-,TRBV6-2/TRBV6-3,TRBD2,TRBJ2-7
TGCGGCGTTGAACTGGCAGGGGCGGAGACCCAATACTTC,CGVELAGAETQYF,-,TRBV29-1,-,TRBJ2-5
TGTGCCAGCAGCTTAGCAGGGTCGAACACTGAAGCTTTCTTT,CASSLAGSNTEAFF,-,TRBV11-2,-,TRBJ1-1
TGTGCCAGCACCGACCGGACAGGCGCATATAGCAATCAGCCCCAGCATTTT,CASTDRTGAYSNQPQHF,many,TRBV6-1,TRBD1,TRBJ1-5
TGTGCCAGCGGGGGGGGAGCCAAAAACATTCAGTACTTC,CASGGGAKNIQYF,many,TRBV12-3/TRBV12-4,TRBD2,TRBJ2-4
TGCAGCGGAGGACTATCAAATATGCAGTATTTT,CSGGLSNMQYF,-,TRBV29-1,-,TRBJ2-3
TGTGCCTGTAGTCCCAGAGGTGAAGCTTTCTTT,CACSPRGEAFF,few,TRBV6-2/TRBV6-3,-,TRBJ1-1
TGTGCCAGCAGCTTACTGTTACTAGCCAAAAACATTCAGTACTTC,CASSLLLLAKNIQYF,-,TRBV7-3,-,TRBJ2-4
TGTGCCAGCTGTTTGTCACGGATGCTAAAGAACACAGAAGCTTTCTTT,CASCLSRMLKNTEAFF,-,TRBV12-3/TRBV12-4,-,TRBJ1-1
TGCAGAGTTTCAGGGGGAGAAAAACTGTTTTTT,CRVSGGEKLFF,-,TRBV20-1,TRBD1,TRBJ1-4
TGTGCCAGCAGTCCTCGGGCCGCGTTGGGGGATACGCAGTATTTT,CASSPRAALGDTQYF,many,TRBV6-6,-,TRBJ2-3
TGCAGTGCTAGAGATGGTCAGGCGAACGGGGAACTGTTTTTT,CSARDGQANGELFF,-,TRBV20-1,-,TRBJ2-2